This T cell receptor (beta chain) was retrieved from a study of cytomegalovirus exposure and HLA in healthy donors. Study results and limitations: An analysis was carried out later, and it reportedly showed fewer N-insertions in an Asian-associated ancestry cluster than the approximately 700-donor mean.

Germline CDR1 reads MNHEY; CDR2 reads SVGAGI. The CDR3 length is 14 residues. Details on this clone: Its antigen is not known. One junction end does not reproduce the germline sequence, and a read error may be involved.

The study ran its PCR with 60 Vbeta and 13 Jbeta primers. Here immunoSEQ multiplex PCR was the method, and the copy in TCRdb shows in-frame clones only, minus some. The repertoire holds 160,000 or so clones, with roughly 88% as singletons. The sequence came from a woman in her late teens or twenties in good health and CMV-seronegative. The chain links TRBV6-5 to TRBJ1-2; D might be TRBD1 (5 bases). The specimen was PBMCs. CDR3 nucleotides: TGTGCCAGCAATTACTCAGGCAGGGACTATGGCTACACCTTC. Its protein is CASNYSGRDYGYTF.